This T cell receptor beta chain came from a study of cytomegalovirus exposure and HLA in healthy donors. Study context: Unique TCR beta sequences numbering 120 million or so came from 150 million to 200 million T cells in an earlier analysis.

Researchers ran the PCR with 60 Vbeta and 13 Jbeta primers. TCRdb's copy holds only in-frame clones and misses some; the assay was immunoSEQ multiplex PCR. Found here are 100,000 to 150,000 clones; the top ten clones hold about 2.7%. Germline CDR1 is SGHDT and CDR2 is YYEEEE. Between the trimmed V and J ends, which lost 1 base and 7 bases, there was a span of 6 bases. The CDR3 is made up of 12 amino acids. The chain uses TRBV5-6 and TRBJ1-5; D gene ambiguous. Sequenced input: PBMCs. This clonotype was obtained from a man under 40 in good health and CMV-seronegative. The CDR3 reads CASSLMGQPQHF. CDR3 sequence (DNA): TGTGCCAGCAGCTTGATGGGCCAGCCCCAGCATTTT.